What follows are 20 T cell receptor beta chains derived from one specimen sequenced in a study of blood T cell repertoires in COVID-19. Generated by immunoSEQ multiplex PCR, the TCRdb table keeps only in-frame clones and is missing some. Of about 230,000 clones in the sample, about nine tenths were seen once. The material sequenced was peripheral blood. These receptor sequences come from a man between 50 and 59 years old with COVID-19, enrolled during active disease.

The V call is TRBV21-1, the J call TRBJ2-7; TRBD1 was called by the table and not checked on the DNA. TRBV21-1 is annotated as a pseudogene. The CDR3 spans 17 residues. The CDR3 nucleotides are TGTGCCAGCAGCAAACGGCCCAACGACAGGGGGCTCGACGAGCAGTACTTC. As protein: CASSKRPNDRGLDEQYF.

V gene TRBV6-4 combines with J gene TRBJ1-6, with D unresolved. From germline, CDR1 is MRHNA and CDR2 SNTAGT. V was pared by 2 bases and J by 10 bases, with 12 bases between. This CDR3 comprises 14 residues. For the CDR3, the DNA is TGTGCCAGCAGTGACACAACCTCCGGGTCACCCCTCCACTTT. It yields the protein CASSDTTSGSPLHF.

This clone was found a few times. V gene TRBV7-9 combines with J gene TRBJ1-3, with no clear D. Germline V gene lookup returns CDR1 SEHNR and CDR2 FQNEAQ (reference sequence). V was pared by 1 base and J by 1 base, with 5 bases between. This CDR3 region has 14 residues. CDR3 sequence: CASSLGQSGNTIYF. The CDR3 bases are TGTGCCAGCAGCTTAGGTCAGTCTGGAAACACCATATATTTT.

The J gene is TRBJ1-6, the V gene TRBV9; D perhaps matches TRBD1 (5 bases). This CDR3 is built from 13 residues. The germline V gene has CDR1 SGDLS and CDR2 YYNGEE. Trimming pared 3 bases from V and 8 bases from J, leaving 9 bases between. The CDR3 spells CASSETVYSPLHF. The CDR3 bases are TGTGCCAGCAGCGAGACAGTTTATTCACCCCTCCACTTT.

The table lists this clone with a few counts. The chain combines TRBV5-6 with TRBJ1-6; D might be TRBD1 (5 bases). This CDR3 has 15 amino acids. V was pared by 2 bases and J by 7 bases, with 13 bases between. CDR1 and CDR2 (germline): SGHDT, YYEEEE. CDR3 protein: CASSFGAMTNSPLHF. The CDR3 nucleotides are TGTGCCAGCAGCTTTGGGGCCATGACAAATTCACCCCTCCACTTT.

The genes are TRBV10-3 and TRBJ2-7, with D perhaps matching TRBD1 (5 bases). CDR1 is ENHRY, CDR2 SYGVKD, per germline. V lost 2 bases and J 5 bases, leaving 13 bases between the germline ends. The CDR3 covers 14 residues. This chain's CDR3 is CAISERAGQNEQYF. CDR3 sequence (DNA): TGTGCCATCAGTGAGCGCGCAGGGCAAAACGAGCAGTACTTC.

This clone was seen a handful of times. Distinct nucleotide sequences in the sample also encode this CDR3. The rearrangement joins TRBV6-5 to TRBJ2-3; 9 bases line up with TRBD2. CDR1 MNHEY and CDR2 SVGAGI come from the germline V gene. There are 15 residues in the CDR3. V dropped 6 bases and J dropped 3; count of bases not matched to a gene: 7. The CDR3 loop is CASSLVLAGTDTQYF. The CDR3 nucleotides read TGTGCCAGCAGCCTGGTGCTAGCGGGGACAGATACGCAGTATTTT.

The chain links TRBV28 to TRBJ1-2, with D unresolved. Germline loops: CDR1 MDHEN, CDR2 SYDVKM. V lost 3 bases to trimming and J lost 7 bases, with 12 bases between them. The CDR3 totals 13 residues. The CDR3, as DNA: TGTGCCAGCAGTTTGCTTGGGCTTAGTGGCTACACCTTC. As protein: CASSLLGLSGYTF.

V and J are TRBV4-1 and TRBJ2-7, with 11 positions matching TRBD1. The CDR3 consists of 15 residues. CDR1 is MGHRA, CDR2 YSYEKL, per germline. J lost 5 bases, V lost 4 bases, and 7 bases had no gene match. The CDR3 DNA reads TGCGCCAGCAGCCGGAGCGGGACAGGGGGAGACGAGCAGTACTTC. Translation: CASSRSGTGGDEQYF.

The CDR3, as DNA: TGTGCCACCAAACCATCAGGCTTCACAGATACGCAGTATTTT. Amino acids: CATKPSGFTDTQYF. The chain uses TRBV6-5 and TRBJ2-3; D is unclear. V lost 10 bases, J lost 2 bases, and 16 bases lay in between. This CDR3 comprises 14 residues. The germline gives CDR1 MNHEY, CDR2 SVGAGI.

The V gene is TRBV19, the J gene TRBJ1-2, with 9 bases that match TRBD1. Germline V gene lookup returns CDR1 LNHDA and CDR2 SQIVND (reference sequence). This CDR3 has 13 residues. V gave up 4 bases and J gave up 6 bases; unmatched junction bases: 3. The CDR3 bases are TGTGCCAGTAGTACCAGGACAGGGGATGGCTACACCTTC. Translating it yields CASSTRTGDGYTF.

The chain is built from TRBV30 and TRBJ1-3; 7 bases line up with TRBD1. The V segment lost 8 bases and the J segment 1 base; nucleotides outside the gene matches: 8. The CDR3 runs to 14 residues. Germline V lookup: CDR1 GTSNPN, CDR2 SVGIG (reference sequence). CDR3 protein: CAAYTGASGNTIYF. The CDR3 DNA reads as TGTGCCGCATATACAGGGGCTTCTGGAAACACCATATATTTT.

The genes are TRBV6-5 and TRBJ1-6; D might be TRBD1 (6 bases). The CDR3 spans 15 residues. CDR1 is MNHEY, CDR2 SVGAGI, per germline. V was pared by 2 bases and J by 7 bases, with 12 bases between. CDR3 sequence reads: CASSYNPTGNSPLHF. The CDR3 DNA reads as TGTGCCAGCAGTTACAACCCCACAGGGAATTCACCCCTCCACTTT.

This clone is a singleton in its sample. The chain couples TRBV19 to TRBJ1-1, with D unclear. CDR1 is LNHDA, CDR2 SQIVND, per germline (reference sequence). Trimming removed 0 bases from V and 1 base from J, with 15 bases in between. The CDR3 covers 17 residues. The CDR3 is CASSIDYGVGGNTEAFF. The CDR3 region has the DNA TGTGCCAGTAGTATAGATTACGGCGTCGGAGGGAACACTGAAGCTTTCTTT.

The chain is built from TRBV7-2 and TRBJ1-2; possible D gene TRBD1, 5 bases. V was trimmed by 0 bases and J by 5 bases, leaving 10 bases between them. The CDR3 has 14 amino acids. The germline gives CDR1 SGHTA, CDR2 FQGNSA. The CDR3 sequence: CASSLAPGGYGYTF. CDR3 bases: TGTGCCAGCAGCTTAGCGCCGGGGGGATATGGCTACACCTTC.

The CDR3 is CASSQGHGEGEQFF. The CDR3 bases are TGTGCCAGCAGCCAAGGGCACGGAGAGGGTGAGCAGTTCTTC. This chain links TRBV3-1 (or the pseudogene TRBV3-2) with TRBJ2-1; D is possibly TRBD2 (5 bases). Trimming removed 1 base from V and 9 bases from J, with 13 bases in between. The CDR3 has 14 residues. Germline V CDR1 and CDR2: LGHDT, YNNKEL (reference sequence).

The chain has TRBV6-5 and TRBJ2-1; perhaps TRBD2 as D (6 bases). The CDR3 is 13 amino acids. Germline CDR1 is MNHEY and CDR2 is SVGAGI. Trimming removed 0 bases at V and 7 bases at J, with 7 bases between. The CDR3 sequence is CASSYSRGNEQFF. In DNA, the CDR3 is TGTGCCAGCAGTTACTCCCGGGGGAATGAGCAGTTCTTC.

V and J are TRBV10-2 and TRBJ2-3; 11 positions match TRBD2. The CDR3 loop spans 14 amino acids. J lost 5 bases, V lost 6 bases, and 4 bases had no gene match. The germline V gene encodes CDR1 WSHSY and CDR2 SAAADI. CDR3 protein: CASRTSGIGDTQYF. CDR3 coding DNA: TGCGCCAGCAGGACTAGCGGGATTGGAGATACGCAGTATTTT.

The chain carries TRBV19 and TRBJ2-3, with a possible D match to TRBD2 (5 bases). CDR3 length: 14 amino acids. Looked up from germline, CDR1 is LNHDA and CDR2 is SQIVND (reference sequence). With 5 bases removed from V and 0 bases from J, the gap between germline ends came to 9 bases. The CDR3 DNA follows: TGTGCCAGTAGTCAGCGGTCTAGCACAGATACGCAGTATTTT. Its protein is CASSQRSSTDTQYF.

The chain is built from TRBV13 and TRBJ1-2; D not certain. V was trimmed by 6 bases and J by 4 bases, leaving 18 bases between them. The CDR3 consists of 15 residues. CDR1 is PRHDT and CDR2 is FYEKMQ in the germline V gene (reference sequence). The CDR3 sequence is CASSRGRRETYGYTF. CDR3 sequence (DNA): TGTGCCAGCAGTAGAGGCCGCCGTGAAACCTATGGCTACACCTTC.